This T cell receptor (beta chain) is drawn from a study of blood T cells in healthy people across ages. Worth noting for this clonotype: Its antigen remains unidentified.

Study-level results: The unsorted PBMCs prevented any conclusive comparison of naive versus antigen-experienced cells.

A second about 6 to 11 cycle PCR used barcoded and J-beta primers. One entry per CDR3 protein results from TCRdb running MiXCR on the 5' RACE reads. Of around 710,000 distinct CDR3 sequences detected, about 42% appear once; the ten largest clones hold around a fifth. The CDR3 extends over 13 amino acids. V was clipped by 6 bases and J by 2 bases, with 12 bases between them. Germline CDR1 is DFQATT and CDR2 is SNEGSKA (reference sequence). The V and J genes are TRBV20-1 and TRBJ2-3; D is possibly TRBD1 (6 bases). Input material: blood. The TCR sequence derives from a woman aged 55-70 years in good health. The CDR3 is CSALTGATDTQYF. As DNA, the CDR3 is TGCAGTGCCTTGACAGGAGCCACAGATACGCAGTATTTT.